The next 23 T cell receptor beta chains were all read from a single sample in a study of shared clonotypes between healthy human individuals. Profiling relied on immunoSEQ multiplex PCR, and the TCRdb table lists in-frame clones only, not all of them. Altogether 2 million to 3 million clones are present, 93% being singletons, with the ten largest covering around 0.4%. The sequencing sample was made of naive CD4+ T cells from PBMCs. Subset defined: CD45RA+ positively selected. Receptors originate from a man aged 18 to 35 in good health. Some clones in this sample may be carry-over from other donors' samples.

This rearrangement joins TRBV6-1 to TRBJ2-6; D uncertain. Trimming removed 4 bases at V and 0 bases at J, with 7 bases between. The CDR3 consists of 15 residues. Germline V gene lookup returns CDR1 MNHNS and CDR2 SASEGT. The CDR3 loop reads CASSAQGSGANVLTF. The CDR3, as DNA: TGTGCCAGCAGTGCCCAAGGCTCTGGGGCCAACGTCCTGACTTTC.

The rearrangement uses TRBV2 and TRBJ2-6; D call uncertain. The germline CDR1 and CDR2 sequences are SNHLY and FYNNEI. With 6 bases removed from V and 5 bases from J, the gap between germline ends came to 2 bases. This CDR3 has 11 amino acids. The CDR3 sequence is CASRRANVLTF. Written as DNA, the CDR3 is TGTGCCAGCAGGCGGGCCAACGTCCTGACTTTC.

The V gene is TRBV27, the J gene TRBJ2-7; 8 bases fit TRBD2. The CDR3 has 16 residues. Trimming cost V 0 bases and J 4 bases; bases outside gene matches: 8. CDR1 MNHEY and CDR2 SMNVEV come from the germline V gene (reference sequence). The CDR3 protein is CASSLSGGRSVYEQYF. In DNA, the CDR3 is TGTGCCAGCAGTTTATCGGGCGGGAGGTCGGTTTACGAGCAGTACTTC.

The J gene is TRBJ2-1, the V gene TRBV5-4, with TRBD2 identical over 8 bases. The CDR3 loop spans 17 amino acids. J lost 4 bases, V lost 4 bases, and 13 bases had no gene match. Germline CDR1 reads SGHNT; CDR2 reads YYREEE (reference sequence). The chain's CDR3 is CASSQGLGSGDYNEQFF. The CDR3 DNA sequence: TGTGCCAGCAGCCAAGGACTAGGTAGCGGGGATTACAATGAGCAGTTCTTC. The full variable domain, its missing parts supplied by reference TRBV5-4 and TRBJ2-1, is ETGVTQSPTHLIKTRGQQVTLRCSSQSGHNTVSWYQQALGQGPQFIFQYYREEENGRGNFPPRFSGLQFPNYSSELNVNALELDDSALYLCASSQGLGSGDYNEQFFGPGTRLTVL.

V is TRBV5-1 and J is TRBJ1-1; no clear D. V was clipped by 4 bases and J by 2 bases, with 15 bases between them. The germline V gene encodes CDR1 SGHRS and CDR2 YFSETQ. This CDR3 has 15 amino acids. DNA for the CDR3: TGCGCCAGCAGCCCTGTGGGTTTACAAAACACTGAAGCTTTCTTT. Translating it yields CASSPVGLQNTEAFF.

The rearrangement joins TRBV5-6 to TRBJ2-1, with 7 bases that match TRBD2. This CDR3 has 16 amino acids. Germline loops: CDR1 SGHDT, CDR2 YYEEEE. V shed 4 bases, J shed 8 bases, and the junction held 15 bases outside the gene matches. The chain's CDR3 is CASSGAERDEVHEQFF. The DNA for the CDR3 is TGTGCCAGCAGCGGGGCTGAGCGGGACGAAGTCCATGAGCAGTTCTTC. Supplemented by reference TRBV5-6 and TRBJ2-1, the full variable domain reads DAGVTQSPTHLIKTRGQQVTLRCSPKSGHDTVSWYQQALGQGPQFIFQYYEEEERQRGNFPDRFSGHQFPNYSSELNVNALLLGDSALYLCASSGAERDEVHEQFFGPGTRLTVL.

The genes are TRBV28 and TRBJ1-5, with D maybe TRBD1 (6 bases). Trimming cost V 1 base and J 1 base, with 14 bases left between them. The length of the CDR3 is 17 residues. The germline CDR1 and CDR2 sequences are MDHEN and SYDVKM. The DNA for the CDR3 is TGTGCCAGCAGTTTATTAGCCTGGGGGCGAAGCAATCAGCCCCAGCATTTT. Translation gives CASSLLAWGRSNQPQHF.

The chain has TRBV5-4 and TRBJ2-3; the match to TRBD2 covers 11 bases. Germline lookup yields CDR1 SGHNT and CDR2 YYREEE (reference sequence). CDR3 length: 17 residues. V trimming: 4 bases; J trimming: 3 bases; junction bases outside the gene matches: 10. The CDR3 region is CASSPPGVAGGTDTQYF. The DNA for the CDR3 is TGTGCCAGCAGCCCCCCCGGGGTAGCGGGAGGGACAGATACGCAGTATTTT.

The rearrangement uses TRBV27 and TRBJ1-6; D is perhaps TRBD1 (5 bases). V dropped 2 bases and J dropped 2 bases, with 10 bases sitting between them. CDR1 and CDR2 (germline): MNHEY, SMNVEV (reference sequence). CDR3 length equals 16 residues. CDR3 loop: CASSLAVGAYNSPLHF. In nucleotides, the CDR3 is TGTGCCAGCAGTTTAGCTGTGGGGGCCTATAATTCACCCCTCCACTTT.

J is TRBJ1-2 and V is TRBV6-1; D is perhaps TRBD1 (6 bases). Germline CDR1 is MNHNS and CDR2 is SASEGT. The CDR3 loop spans 15 amino acids. Trimming stripped 7 bases from V and 0 bases from J, with 15 bases between. The CDR3 DNA reads as TGTGCCAGCACTTTGTTAGGACAGCCTAACTATGGCTACACCTTC. It encodes CASTLLGQPNYGYTF.

The chain uses TRBV28 and TRBJ1-4; maybe TRBD1 (6 bases). V was cut by 5 bases and J by 8 bases, with 18 bases left in between. Germline V gene sequence: CDR1 MDHEN, CDR2 SYDVKM. This CDR3 contains 15 residues. Here the CDR3 DNA reads TGTGCCAGCAGTGGGGGCCGGGGAGGAAGGGAAAAACTGTTTTTT. Residues: CASSGGRGGREKLFF.

In its sample, this clone was seen once. This chain connects TRBV6-7 to TRBJ2-7; weak D call: TRBD1 (6 bases). TRBV6-7 is known as an ORF, though its function is uncertain. The CDR3 runs 12 residues. Trimming took 6 bases from V and 3 from J, leaving 9 bases between them. CDR3 amino acids: CASSPGDYEQYF. CDR3 nucleotide sequence: TGTGCCAGCAGCCCAGGGGACTACGAGCAGTACTTC.

The rearrangement links TRBV4-3 to TRBJ2-7; D perhaps matches TRBD1 (5 bases). The V end lost 1 base, the J end lost 3 bases, and 13 bases lay between the germline ends. Germline V lookup: CDR1 LGHNA, CDR2 YSLEER. This CDR3 has 15 residues. The CDR3: CASSQGGGRDYEQYF. The DNA for the CDR3 is TGCGCCAGCAGCCAAGGGGGCGGCAGGGACTACGAGCAGTACTTC.

This chain joins TRBV27 and TRBJ1-4; D unclear. From germline, CDR1 is MNHEY and CDR2 SMNVEV (reference sequence). V was trimmed by 3 bases and J by 3 bases, leaving 11 bases between them. This CDR3 is 15 amino acids long. CDR3 in DNA: TGTGCCAGCAGTTTCCGGAGGCGGGCTAATGAAAAACTGTTTTTT. This translates into CASSFRRRANEKLFF.

Regarding this clone: A read error may produce the germline difference seen at one junction end. This same CDR3 is encoded by further DNA sequences in the sample. The J gene is TRBJ2-3, the V gene TRBV6-5; tentatively, D is TRBD2 (5 bases). The CDR3 spans 14 residues. CDR1 and CDR2 (germline): MNHEY, SVGAGI. The CDR3 nucleotides are TGTGCCAGCAGCCAGCGGACCCCCACAGATACACAGTATTTT. Translating gives CASSQRTPTDTQYF.

The chain links TRBV9 to TRBJ2-3; the match to TRBD2 covers 11 bases. Germline V gene data show CDR1 as SGDLS and CDR2 as YYNGEE. Germline trimming cut 3 bases from V and 6 bases from J; bases unmatched to any gene: 9. This CDR3 has 16 amino acids. CDR3 sequence (DNA): TGTGCCAGCAGCGGAACTAGCGGGAGCTGGGGGGATACGCAGTATTTT. It yields the protein CASSGTSGSWGDTQYF.

The chain has TRBV9 and TRBJ2-2; D is unclear. From germline, CDR1 is SGDLS and CDR2 YYNGEE. CDR3 length: 16 residues. The ends were cut back, 0 bases at V and 4 bases at J, with 13 bases in the middle. The CDR3 region is CASSVDLSAGTGELFF. CDR3 in DNA: TGTGCCAGCAGCGTAGATCTTTCAGCAGGCACCGGGGAGCTGTTTTTT.

About this clone: The identical CDR3 is also encoded by other nucleotide sequences in the sample. The genes are TRBV29-1 and TRBJ2-1; D is undetermined. The germline V and J ends were trimmed by 4 bases and 0 bases, with 4 bases remaining between them. From germline, CDR1 is SQVTM and CDR2 ANQGSEA. The CDR3 runs to 12 residues. CDR3 coding DNA: TGCAGCGTTGCGGACTCCTACAATGAGCAGTTCTTC. This encodes CSVADSYNEQFF.

A note on this clone: This sample includes further DNA sequences coding for the same CDR3. The chain has TRBV30 and TRBJ2-1; D is unclear. There are 13 residues in the CDR3. From germline, CDR1 is GTSNPN and CDR2 SVGIG (reference sequence). V lost 1 base, J lost 2 bases, and 6 bases lay in between. The CDR3 region has the DNA TGTGCCTGGAGTGCAGGAACCTACAATGAGCAGTTCTTC. This gives the protein CAWSAGTYNEQFF.

This chain joins TRBV5-4 and TRBJ1-1; maybe TRBD1 (6 bases). Deletions cut 4 bases from V and 5 bases from J, with 12 bases between. Germline CDR1 reads SGHNT; CDR2 reads YYREEE (reference sequence). CDR3 length equals 13 residues. CDR3 in amino acids: CASSRGQNTEAFF. CDR3 sequence (DNA): TGTGCCAGCAGCCGGGGACAAAATACTGAAGCTTTCTTT. The full variable domain, rest sourced from reference TRBV5-4 and TRBJ1-1, is ETGVTQSPTHLIKTRGQQVTLRCSSQSGHNTVSWYQQALGQGPQFIFQYYREEENGRGNFPPRFSGLQFPNYSSELNVNALELDDSALYLCASSRGQNTEAFFGQGTRLTVV.

The chain carries TRBV9 and TRBJ2-7; maybe TRBD1 (6 bases). The CDR3 has 16 residues. V shed 3 bases and J shed 4 bases, with 20 bases lying between them. Germline V CDR1 and CDR2: SGDLS, YYNGEE. The CDR3 region is CASSAGGASSSYEQYF. The CDR3 coding sequence is TGTGCCAGCAGCGCTGGGGGCGCATCCTCATCGTACGAGCAGTACTTC.

This clone was recorded only once. CDR3 residues: CASSLVFWTVDGNTIYF. The CDR3 DNA sequence: TGTGCCAGCAGCTTAGTCTTTTGGACGGTAGATGGAAACACCATATATTTT. The genes are TRBV11-3 and TRBJ1-3; D remains unclear. V was shortened by 1 base and J by 3 bases, with 16 bases between the two germline ends. Germline V CDR1 and CDR2: SGHNT, YENEEA. The CDR3 is 17 residues long. Filled out from reference TRBV11-3 and TRBJ1-3, the complete variable domain reads EAGVVQSPRYKIIEKKQPVAFWCNPISGHNTLYWYLQNLGQGPELLIRYENEEAVDDSQLPKDRFSAERLKGVDSTLKIQPAELGDSAVYLCASSLVFWTVDGNTIYFGEGSWLTVV.

This clone came up a few times. The chain uses TRBV7-3 and TRBJ2-2, with a weak D call TRBD1 (6 bases). Trimming took 7 bases from V and 4 from J, leaving 16 bases between them. The germline CDR1 and CDR2 sequences are SGHTA and FQGTGA. CDR3 length: 15 residues. CDR3 nucleotides: TGTGCCAGCACCCCGGGCAGGGGCGGCACCGGGGAGCTGTTTTTT. It is translated as CASTPGRGGTGELFF. Full variable domain (outside the CDR3, taken from reference TRBV7-3 and TRBJ2-2): GAGVSQTPSNKVTEKGKYVELRCDPISGHTALYWYRQSLGQGPEFLIYFQGTGAADDSGLPNDRFFAVRPEGSVSTLKIQRTERGDSAVYLCASTPGRGGTGELFFGEGSRLTVL.